This entry lists 15 T cell receptor beta chains sequenced from one sample in a study of metastatic and nonmetastatic thyroid tumors. Prior to thyroid surgery, none of the patients had received any treatment. Using MiXCR, TCRdb reanalyzed the PCR reads. The sample lists roughly 20,000 clones, roughly 23% seen once, with more than 9% in the top ten. Sequences were obtained from tumor tissue. Source of these receptors: a male donor with papillary thyroid cancer or a benign thyroid nodule (not recorded which). Some clones in this sample may be carry-over from other donors' samples.

This clone was counted at least ten times. The chain combines TRBV14 with TRBJ2-7; D is uncertain. Trimming took off 4 bases at V and 8 bases at J, with 15 bases between the two ends. Germline V gene sequence: CDR1 SGHDN, CDR2 FVKESK. This CDR3 contains 13 residues. The CDR3: CASSLLVKGKQYF. CDR3 in DNA: TGTGCCAGCAGCCTACTGGTAAAGGGAAAGCAGTACTTC.

This chain joins TRBV28 and TRBJ2-3; TRBD1 aligns across 7 bases. The ends lost 8 bases at V and 3 bases at J; junction bases unmatched: 17. CDR1 MDHEN and CDR2 SYDVKM come from the germline V gene. The CDR3 extends over 17 amino acids. CDR3 sequence (DNA): TGTGCCAGCGAGTTAACCCCCCCAGGGGGTGGGACAGATACGCAGTATTTT. Protein product: CASELTPPGGGTDTQYF.

This clone has a handful of counts. The gene calls are TRBV15 and TRBJ2-4; 7 nucleotides agree with TRBD2. J gave up 9 bases and V 11 bases, and 16 bases lay outside the gene matches. CDR3 length: 14 amino acids. The germline V gene has CDR1 LNHNV and CDR2 YYDKDF (reference sequence). The CDR3 sequence is CAASKGEGRSIQYF. The CDR3 region has the DNA TGTGCCGCCTCCAAAGGGGAGGGTCGGAGCATTCAGTACTTC. Combining the CDR3 with reference TRBV15 and TRBJ2-4 gives the whole variable domain DAMVIQNPRYQVTQFGKPVTLSCSQTLNHNVMYWYQQKSSQAPKLLFHYYDKDFNNEADTPDNFQSRRPNTSFCFLDIRSPGLGDTAMYLCAASKGEGRSIQYFGAGTRLSVL.

Notes on this clone: One junction end does not reproduce the germline sequence, and a read error may be involved. The chain carries TRBV11-2 and TRBJ2-7; 10 positions agree with TRBD1. Germline V gives CDR1 SGHAT, CDR2 FQNNGV. This CDR3 has 14 amino acids. The CDR3 loop reads CACSLGTGAYEQEF. The CDR3, as DNA: TGTGCCTGCAGCTTAGGGACAGGGGCATACGAGCAGGAGTTC. The variable domain in full, with the rest retrieved from reference TRBV11-2 and TRBJ2-7, is EAGVAQSPRYKIIEKRQSVAFWCNPISGHATLYWYQQILGQGPKLLIQFQNNGVVDDSQLPKDRFSAERLKGVDSTLKIQPAKLEDSAVYLCACSLGTGAYEQEFGPGTRLTVT.

Regarding this clone: A read error may produce the germline difference seen at one junction end. The gene calls are TRBV20-1 and TRBJ2-7, with D perhaps given as TRBD1 or TRBD2 (5 bases each). CDR1 and CDR2 (germline): DFQATT, SNEGSKA (reference sequence). The CDR3 sequence is 14 residues long. The chain's CDR3 is CSARPRGASYEQYF. Here the CDR3 DNA reads TGTAGTGCTAGACCTAGAGGGGCCTCCTACGAGCAGTACTTC.

This clone was detected ten times or more. The CDR3 DNA is TGCAGTGCTAGAGAACGGACGCACCGGAAGAACACAGATACGCAGTATTTT. Protein sequence: CSARERTHRKNTDTQYF. This chain joins TRBV20-1 and TRBJ2-3; D not certain. The CDR3 runs to 17 residues. V was pared by 0 bases and J by 2 bases, with 18 bases between. Germline V gene data show CDR1 as DFQATT and CDR2 as SNEGSKA (reference sequence).

This clone appeared many times. The chain carries TRBV20-1 and TRBJ2-2; maybe TRBD2 (5 bases). This CDR3 has 19 amino acids. Trimming removed 0 bases from V and 0 bases from J, with 20 bases in between. Germline V CDR1 and CDR2: DFQATT, SNEGSKA (reference sequence). This CDR3 is CSARDLIPISGTNTGELFF. The CDR3, as DNA: TGCAGTGCTAGAGATTTGATCCCCATCTCGGGAACGAACACCGGGGAGCTGTTTTTT.

This chain uses TRBV6-2 or TRBV6-3 with TRBJ1-1; 9 bases match TRBD1. Germline V CDR1 and CDR2: MNHEY, SVGEGT. The CDR3 has 15 residues. The V segment lost 4 bases and the J segment 3 bases; nucleotides outside the gene matches: 6. CDR3 in amino acids: CASSSPGTGYTEAFF. In DNA form, the CDR3 reads TGTGCCAGCAGTTCTCCCGGGACAGGGTACACTGAAGCTTTCTTT.

Points on this clone: At one of its ends the junction is not consistent with the germline gene, which may arise from a read error. The CDR3 sequence is CACSQEVGQPNQPQHF. The CDR3 nucleotides read TGTGCCTGCAGCCAAGAAGTCGGACAGCCGAATCAGCCCCAGCATTTT. V usage is TRBV4-2 and J usage is TRBJ1-5; a possible D gene is TRBD1 (6 bases). This CDR3 comprises 16 residues. The germline V gene encodes CDR1 LGHNA and CDR2 YNFKEQ.

This clone is judged medium-sized. This chain connects TRBV10-2 to TRBJ2-7, with a tentative D call TRBD2 (5 bases). CDR1 WSHSY and CDR2 SAAADI come from the germline V gene. Trimming pared 2 bases from V and 7 bases from J, leaving 15 bases between. The CDR3 length is 14 residues. CDR3 in DNA: TGCGCCAGCAGTGAGATTGGGGTCCCGGGGGAGCAGTACTTC. Encoded protein: CASSEIGVPGEQYF.

This clone was observed at least ten times. The chain links TRBV2 to TRBJ2-7; D possibly corresponds to TRBD2 (6 bases). This CDR3 is built from 13 residues. V was pared by 8 bases and J by 7 bases, with 18 bases between. Germline V gene sequence: CDR1 SNHLY, CDR2 FYNNEI. The CDR3 loop reads CASSRGGMEEQYF. The CDR3 DNA follows: TGTGCCAGCTCTAGGGGCGGGATGGAAGAGCAGTACTTC. The entire variable domain, with the rest obtained from reference TRBV2 and TRBJ2-7, is as follows: EPEVTQTPSHQVTQMGQEVILRCVPISNHLYFYWYRQILGQKVEFLVSFYNNEISEKSEIFDDQFSVERPDGSNFTLKIRSTKLEDSAMYFCASSRGGMEEQYFGPGTRLTVT.

The table lists this clone with many counts. V and J are TRBV6-4 and TRBJ2-3; 9 positions agree with TRBD1. The germline gives CDR1 MRHNA, CDR2 SNTAGT. Germline trimming cut 0 bases from V and 5 bases from J; bases unmatched to any gene: 0. This CDR3 region has 14 residues. DNA for the CDR3: TGTGCCAGCAGTGACTCGACAGGGGGAGATACGCAGTATTTT. Translating gives CASSDSTGGDTQYF.

The rearrangement uses TRBV5-8 and TRBJ1-2; D gene ambiguous. V lost 3 bases to trimming and J lost 2 bases, with 14 bases between them. The CDR3 has 15 amino acids. Germline V gene sequence: CDR1 SGHTS, CDR2 YDEGEE. The CDR3: CASSSPGEANYGYTF. The CDR3 DNA sequence: TGTGCCAGCAGCTCCCCCGGGGAGGCGAACTATGGCTACACCTTC.

This rearrangement joins TRBV6-1 to TRBJ2-1, with D unresolved. Germline loops: CDR1 MNHNS, CDR2 SASEGT. V lost 8 bases, J lost 4 bases, and 9 bases lay in between. The CDR3 is 12 amino acids. Written as DNA, the CDR3 is TGTGCCAGCGCCTTAGGGTACAATGAGCAGTTCTTC. Encoded protein: CASALGYNEQFF.

Sample share makes this clone medium-sized. The V gene is TRBV12-3 or TRBV12-4, the J gene TRBJ2-7; D gene ambiguous. With 4 bases removed from V and 7 bases from J, the gap between germline ends came to 14 bases. The CDR3 sequence is 13 residues long. CDR3 amino acids: CASSSWIRKEQYF. DNA of the CDR3: TGTGCCAGCAGTTCCTGGATCAGGAAAGAGCAGTACTTC.